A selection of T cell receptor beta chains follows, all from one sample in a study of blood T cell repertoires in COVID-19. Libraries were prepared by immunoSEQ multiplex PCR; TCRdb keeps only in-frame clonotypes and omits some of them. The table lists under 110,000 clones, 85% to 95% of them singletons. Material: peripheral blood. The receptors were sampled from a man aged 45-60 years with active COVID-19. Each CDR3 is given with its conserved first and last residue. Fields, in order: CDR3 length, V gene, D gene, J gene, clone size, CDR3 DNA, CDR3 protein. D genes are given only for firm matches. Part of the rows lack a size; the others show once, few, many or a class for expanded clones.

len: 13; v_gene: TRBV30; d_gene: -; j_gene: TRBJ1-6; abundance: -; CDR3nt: TGTGCCTGGAGTGAGGGGGGGGATTCACCCCTCCACTTT; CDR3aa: CAWSEGGDSPLHF
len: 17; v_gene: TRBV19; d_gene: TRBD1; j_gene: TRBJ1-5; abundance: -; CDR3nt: TGTGCCAGTAGGTGGCTTAGGACAGGGGGCGTAAATCAGCCCCAGCATTTT; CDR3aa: CASRWLRTGGVNQPQHF
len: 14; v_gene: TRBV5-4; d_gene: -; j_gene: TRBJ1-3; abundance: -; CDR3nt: TGTGCCAGCAGCTTGGGGGAGTCTGGAAACACCATATATTTT; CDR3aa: CASSLGESGNTIYF
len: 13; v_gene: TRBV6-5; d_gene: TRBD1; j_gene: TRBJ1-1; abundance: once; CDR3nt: TGTGCCAGCAGTTACGACAGGGACACTGAAGCTTTCTTT; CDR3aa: CASSYDRDTEAFF
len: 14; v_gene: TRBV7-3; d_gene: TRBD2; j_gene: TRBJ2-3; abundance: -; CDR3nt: TGTGCCAGCAGCCCTACTAGCGGCACAGATACGCAGTATTTT; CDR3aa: CASSPTSGTDTQYF
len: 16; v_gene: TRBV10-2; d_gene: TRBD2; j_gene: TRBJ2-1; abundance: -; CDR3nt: TGCGCCAGCACCAGACTAGCGGGATTTGGTTACAATGAGCAGTTCTTC; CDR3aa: CASTRLAGFGYNEQFF
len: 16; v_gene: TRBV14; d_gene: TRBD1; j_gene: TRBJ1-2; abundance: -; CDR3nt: TGTGCCAGCAGCCAATCTCGGACAGGGGGCCGGTATGGCTACACCTTC; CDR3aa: CASSQSRTGGRYGYTF
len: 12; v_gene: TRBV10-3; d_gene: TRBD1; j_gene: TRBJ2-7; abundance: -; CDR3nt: TGTGCCATCAGGGACAGGGGATACGAGCAGTACTTC; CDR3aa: CAIRDRGYEQYF
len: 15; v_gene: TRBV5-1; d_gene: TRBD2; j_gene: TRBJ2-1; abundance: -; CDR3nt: TGCGCCAGCAGCCCTAGCGGGAGCTCCTACAATGAGCAGTTCTTC; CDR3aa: CASSPSGSSYNEQFF
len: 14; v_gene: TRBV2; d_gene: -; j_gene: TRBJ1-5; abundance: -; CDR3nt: TGTGCCACAACTGCGCCCGGTTCCAATCAGCCCCAGCATTTT; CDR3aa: CATTAPGSNQPQHF
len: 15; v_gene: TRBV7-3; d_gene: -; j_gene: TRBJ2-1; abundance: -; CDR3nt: TGTGCCAGCAGGCTCACTGGTAATTCCTACAATGAGCAGTTCTTC; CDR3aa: CASRLTGNSYNEQFF
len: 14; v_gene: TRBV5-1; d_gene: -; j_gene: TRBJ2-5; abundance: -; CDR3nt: TGCGCCAGCAGCCTGGGGGGCAGACAAGAGACCCAGTACTTC; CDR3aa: CASSLGGRQETQYF
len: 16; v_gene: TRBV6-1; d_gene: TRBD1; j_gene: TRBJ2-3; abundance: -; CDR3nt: TGTGCCAGCAGTGACCTATACAGGGGGCAGACAGATACGCAGTATTTT; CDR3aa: CASSDLYRGQTDTQYF
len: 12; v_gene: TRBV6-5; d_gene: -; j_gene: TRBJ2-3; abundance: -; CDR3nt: TGTGCCACACAGGGTTCAACAGATACGCAGTATTTT; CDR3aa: CATQGSTDTQYF
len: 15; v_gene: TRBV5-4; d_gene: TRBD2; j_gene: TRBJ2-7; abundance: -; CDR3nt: TGTGCCAGCAGCCAGCCGGGGGTTAGCGGGAGAGAGCAGTACTTC; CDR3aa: CASSQPGVSGREQYF
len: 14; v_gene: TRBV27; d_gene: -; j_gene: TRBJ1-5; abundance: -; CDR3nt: TGTGCCAGCAGTTTACACGCACGAGATCAGCCCCAGCATTTT; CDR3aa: CASSLHARDQPQHF
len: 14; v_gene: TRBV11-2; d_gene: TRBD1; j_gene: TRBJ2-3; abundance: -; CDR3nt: TGTGCCAGCGGAGACAGGGGGTTTGCAGATACGCAGTATTTT; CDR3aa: CASGDRGFADTQYF
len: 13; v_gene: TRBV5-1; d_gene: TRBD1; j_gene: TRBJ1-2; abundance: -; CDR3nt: TGCGCCAGCAGCGAGGACAGGCTGGCTGGCTACACCTTC; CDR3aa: CASSEDRLAGYTF
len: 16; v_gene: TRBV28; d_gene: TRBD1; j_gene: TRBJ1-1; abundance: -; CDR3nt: TGTGCCAGCAGTCGCGACAGGGGGCCAATGAACACTGAAGCTTTCTTT; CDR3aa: CASSRDRGPMNTEAFF
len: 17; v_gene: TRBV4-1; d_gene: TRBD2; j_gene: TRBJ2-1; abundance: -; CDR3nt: TGCGCCAGCAGCCAATCCCTAGCGGGTGCGGATTACAATGAGCAGTTCTTC; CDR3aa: CASSQSLAGADYNEQFF
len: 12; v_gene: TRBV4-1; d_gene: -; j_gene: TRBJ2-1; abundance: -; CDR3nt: TGCGCCAGCAGCTGGGTCAGGGATGAGCAGTTCTTC; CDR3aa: CASSWVRDEQFF
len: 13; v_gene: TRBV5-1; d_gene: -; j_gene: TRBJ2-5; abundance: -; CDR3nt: TGCGCCAGCAGCTTGGAGCCCCTAGGGACCCAGTACTTC; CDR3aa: CASSLEPLGTQYF
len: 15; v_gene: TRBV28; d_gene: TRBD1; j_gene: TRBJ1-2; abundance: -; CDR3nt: TGTGCCAGCAGTCCGGGGGACAGGGAGGATTATGGCTACACCTTC; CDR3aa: CASSPGDREDYGYTF
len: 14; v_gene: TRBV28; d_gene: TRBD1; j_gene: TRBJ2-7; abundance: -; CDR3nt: TGTGCCAACCCGGGACAGGGTACCCCCTACGAGCAGTACTTC; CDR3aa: CANPGQGTPYEQYF
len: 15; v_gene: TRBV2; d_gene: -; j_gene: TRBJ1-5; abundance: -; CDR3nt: TGTGCCAGCCTTCAAAATCCGGGCTCCCAGGGGCCCCAGCATTTT; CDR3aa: CASLQNPGSQGPQHF
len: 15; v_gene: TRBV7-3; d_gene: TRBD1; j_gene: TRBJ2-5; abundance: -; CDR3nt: TGTGCCAGCAGCTTAGGTGGGAACAGGGGAGAGACCCAGTACTTC; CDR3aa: CASSLGGNRGETQYF
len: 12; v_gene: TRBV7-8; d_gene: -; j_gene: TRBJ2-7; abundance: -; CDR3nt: TGTGCCAGCAGCTTAACCAGACTCGAGCAGTACTTC; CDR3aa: CASSLTRLEQYF
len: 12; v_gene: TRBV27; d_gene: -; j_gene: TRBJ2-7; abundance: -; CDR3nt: TGTGCCAGCAGTTCCGGGGGTTACGAGCAGTACTTC; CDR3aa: CASSSGGYEQYF
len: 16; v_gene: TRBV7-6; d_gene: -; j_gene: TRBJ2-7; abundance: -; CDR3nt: TGTGCCAGCAGCCATAGGGGTACGACAGGAACCTACGAGCAGTACTTC; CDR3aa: CASSHRGTTGTYEQYF
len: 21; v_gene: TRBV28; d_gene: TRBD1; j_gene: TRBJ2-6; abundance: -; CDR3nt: TGTGCCAGCAGTTATCGATCAATTGTGGACAGGGGGTTCTCTGGGGCCAACGTCCTGACTTTC; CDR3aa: CASSYRSIVDRGFSGANVLTF
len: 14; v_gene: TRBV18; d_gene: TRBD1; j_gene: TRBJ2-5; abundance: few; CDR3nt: TGTGCCAGCTCCAAGGACAGGGGGCAGGAGACCCAGTACTTC; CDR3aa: CASSKDRGQETQYF
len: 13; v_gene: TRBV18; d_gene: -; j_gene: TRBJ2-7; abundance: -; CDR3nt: TGTGCCAGCTCACCAGGGGCTACCGACGAGCAGTACTTC; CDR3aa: CASSPGATDEQYF
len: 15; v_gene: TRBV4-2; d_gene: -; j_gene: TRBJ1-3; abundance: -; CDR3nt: TGTGCCAGCAGCCGTTCCGTCCAGGATGGAAACACCATATATTTT; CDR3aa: CASSRSVQDGNTIYF
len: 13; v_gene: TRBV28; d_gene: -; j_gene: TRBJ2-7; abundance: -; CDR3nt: TGTGCCAGCAGTTTGGCCCCGCCCTACGAGCAGTACTTC; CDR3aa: CASSLAPPYEQYF
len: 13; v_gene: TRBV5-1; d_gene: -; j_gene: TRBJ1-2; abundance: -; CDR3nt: TGCGCCAGCAGCTTGGTCAGTAACTATGGCTACACCTTC; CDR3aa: CASSLVSNYGYTF
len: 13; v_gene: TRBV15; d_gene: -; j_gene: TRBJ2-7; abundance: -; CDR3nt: TGTGCCACCAGCAGTCGTCTGGAGGACGAGCAGTACTTC; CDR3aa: CATSSRLEDEQYF
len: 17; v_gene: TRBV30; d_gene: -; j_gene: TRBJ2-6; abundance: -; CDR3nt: TGTGCCTGGAGTTCCGCGGGTAGGGTGGCTGGGGCCAACGTCCTGACTTTC; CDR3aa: CAWSSAGRVAGANVLTF
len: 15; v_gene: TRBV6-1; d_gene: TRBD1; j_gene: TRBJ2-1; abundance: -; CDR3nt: TGTGCCAGCAGTGAAGTAGGGGGCGGCCACAATGAGCAGTTCTTC; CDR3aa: CASSEVGGGHNEQFF
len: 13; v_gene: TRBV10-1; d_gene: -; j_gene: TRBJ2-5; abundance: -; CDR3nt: TGCGCCAGCAGTGCCGGGGGCCAAGAGACCCAGTACTTC; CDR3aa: CASSAGGQETQYF
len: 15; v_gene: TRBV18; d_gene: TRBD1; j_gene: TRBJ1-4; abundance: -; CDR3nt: TGTGCCAGCTCCACGCGTGGGACAGGGAATGAAAAACTGTTTTTT; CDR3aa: CASSTRGTGNEKLFF
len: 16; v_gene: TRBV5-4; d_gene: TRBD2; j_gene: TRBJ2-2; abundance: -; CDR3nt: TGTGCCAGCAGCCCGTGGCTAGCGGGAGCGGTCGGGGAGCTGTTTTTT; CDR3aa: CASSPWLAGAVGELFF
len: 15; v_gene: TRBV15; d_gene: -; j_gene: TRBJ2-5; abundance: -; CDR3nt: TGTGCCACCAGCAGAGATAGAGGAGGGGTGGAGACCCAGTACTTC; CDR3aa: CATSRDRGGVETQYF
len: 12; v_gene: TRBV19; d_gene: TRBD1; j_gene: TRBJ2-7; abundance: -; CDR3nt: TGTGCCAGTAGTACACGGACAGGGGAGCAGTACTTC; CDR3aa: CASSTRTGEQYF
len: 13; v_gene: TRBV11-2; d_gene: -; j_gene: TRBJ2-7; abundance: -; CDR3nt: TGTGCCAGCAGCTTAAGTAGATTCTACGAGCAGTACTTC; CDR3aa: CASSLSRFYEQYF
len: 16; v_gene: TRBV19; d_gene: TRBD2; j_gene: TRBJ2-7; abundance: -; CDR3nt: TGTGCCAGTAGCGGCGCGACCGGGACTAGAGCCTACGAGCAGTACTTC; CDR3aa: CASSGATGTRAYEQYF